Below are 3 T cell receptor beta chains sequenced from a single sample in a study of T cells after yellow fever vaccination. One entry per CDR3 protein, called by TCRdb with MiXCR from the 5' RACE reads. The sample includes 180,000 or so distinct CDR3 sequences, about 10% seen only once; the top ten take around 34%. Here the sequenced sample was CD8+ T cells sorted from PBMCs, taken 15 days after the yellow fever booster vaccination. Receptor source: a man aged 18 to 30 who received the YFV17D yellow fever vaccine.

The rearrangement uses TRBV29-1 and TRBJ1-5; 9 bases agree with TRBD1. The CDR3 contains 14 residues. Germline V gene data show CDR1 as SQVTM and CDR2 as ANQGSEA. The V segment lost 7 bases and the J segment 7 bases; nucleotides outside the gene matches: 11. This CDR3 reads CSAKEQGANQPQHF. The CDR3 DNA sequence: TGCAGCGCGAAAGAACAGGGGGCAAACCAGCCCCAGCATTTT.

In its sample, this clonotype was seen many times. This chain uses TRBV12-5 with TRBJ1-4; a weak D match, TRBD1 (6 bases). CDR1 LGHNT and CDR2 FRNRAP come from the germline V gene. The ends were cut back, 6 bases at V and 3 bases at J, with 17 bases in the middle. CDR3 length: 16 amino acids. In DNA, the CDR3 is TGTGCTAGTGGCCGGGACACCATGGGTTCTAATGAAAAACTGTTTTTT. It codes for CASGRDTMGSNEKLFF.

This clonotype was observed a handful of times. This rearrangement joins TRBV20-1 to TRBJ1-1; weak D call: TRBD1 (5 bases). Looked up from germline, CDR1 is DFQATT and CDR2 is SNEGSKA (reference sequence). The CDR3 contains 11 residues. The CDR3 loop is CRKRDYTEAFF. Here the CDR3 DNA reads TGCAGAAAAAGGGACTACACTGAAGCTTTCTTT.